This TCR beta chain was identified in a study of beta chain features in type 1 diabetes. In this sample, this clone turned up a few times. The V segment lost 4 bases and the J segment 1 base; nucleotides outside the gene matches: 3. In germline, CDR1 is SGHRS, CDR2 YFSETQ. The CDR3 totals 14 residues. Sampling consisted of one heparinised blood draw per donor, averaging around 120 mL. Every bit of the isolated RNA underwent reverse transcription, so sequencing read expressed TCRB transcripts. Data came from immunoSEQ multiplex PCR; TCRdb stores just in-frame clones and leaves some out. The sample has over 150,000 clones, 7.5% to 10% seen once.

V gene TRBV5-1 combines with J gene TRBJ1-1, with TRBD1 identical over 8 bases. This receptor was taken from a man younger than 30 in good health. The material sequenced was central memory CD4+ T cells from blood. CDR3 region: CASSQTGANTEAFF. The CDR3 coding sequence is TGCGCCAGCAGCCAGACAGGGGCGAACACTGAAGCTTTCTTT.